Each of the 9 T cell receptor beta chains below was sequenced from the same sample in a study of T cell changes during pregnancy in multiple sclerosis. Clones were sequenced by immunoSEQ multiplex PCR, and TCRdb holds only the in-frame ones, with some missing. The sample shows about 49,000 clones, roughly 94% of them seen only once. Source: CD8+ T cells from peripheral blood mononuclear cells, taken before pregnancy. The receptors shown here come from a female donor with multiple sclerosis, enrolled in a pregnancy study.

V is TRBV15 and J is TRBJ2-7, with a tentative D call TRBD2 (5 bases). Trimming pared 0 bases from V and 2 bases from J, leaving 8 bases between. There are 14 residues in the CDR3. Germline CDR1 reads LNHNV; CDR2 reads YYDKDF (reference sequence). CDR3: CATSRDLRAYEQYF. CDR3 DNA sequence: TGTGCCACCAGCAGAGATCTGCGGGCCTACGAGCAGTACTTC.

CDR3 DNA: TGCGCCATTTCTGGCTCGGGAGGGCTCACAGATACGCAGTATTTT. This translates into CAISGSGGLTDTQYF. The rearrangement joins TRBV10-2 to TRBJ2-3; 8 bases match TRBD2. CDR3 length: 15 amino acids. V gave up 10 bases and J gave up 2 bases; unmatched junction bases: 11. CDR1 and CDR2 (germline): WSHSY, SAAADI.

The rearrangement uses TRBV5-1 and TRBJ1-1; 9 bases align to TRBD1. Unmatched junction bases numbered 5, after V lost 4 bases and J lost 10 bases. Germline CDR1 is SGHRS and CDR2 is YFSETQ. This CDR3 is built from 12 residues. DNA for the CDR3: TGCGCCAGCAGCATTGGGACAGGGCGAGCTTTCTTT. It codes for CASSIGTGRAFF.

This chain's CDR3 is CASRGQSYEQYF. In DNA, the CDR3 is TGTGCCAGCAGGGGCCAGTCCTACGAGCAGTACTTC. V is TRBV6-1 and J is TRBJ2-7; D gene uncertain. Trimming stripped 6 bases from V and 1 base from J, with 7 bases between. This CDR3 region has 12 residues. Germline CDR1 is MNHNS and CDR2 is SASEGT.

The chain joins TRBV7-9 to TRBJ2-1; D remains ambiguous. V lost 1 base and J lost 8, with 9 bases in between. This CDR3 spans 13 amino acids. Germline V lookup: CDR1 SEHNR, CDR2 FQNEAQ (reference sequence). Written as DNA, the CDR3 is TGTGCCAGCAGCTTAGATATGCGTTATGAGCAGTTCTTC. Protein: CASSLDMRYEQFF.

The chain joins TRBV6-1 to TRBJ1-2; 10 bases line up with TRBD1. With 2 bases clipped from V and 2 bases from J, the junction kept 2 bases outside the gene matches. This CDR3 is built from 15 residues. From germline, CDR1 is MNHNS and CDR2 SASEGT. The CDR3 loop reads CASSERDRGNYGYTF. DNA for the CDR3: TGTGCCAGCAGTGAACGGGACAGGGGCAACTATGGCTACACCTTC.

This clone turned up a few times. The rearrangement uses TRBV29-1 and TRBJ1-1; 7 nucleotides agree with TRBD1. Germline V gives CDR1 SQVTM, CDR2 ANQGSEA. The CDR3 has 12 amino acids. Trimming removed 5 bases from V and 5 bases from J; junction bases left unmatched: 5. CDR3 loop: CSVLWDRTEAFF. DNA for the CDR3: TGCAGCGTTCTGTGGGACAGAACTGAAGCTTTCTTT.

The V and J genes are TRBV6-1 and TRBJ1-1, with D possibly matching TRBD1 (5 bases). Trimming took off 0 bases at V and 5 bases at J, with 13 bases between the two ends. Looked up from germline, CDR1 is MNHNS and CDR2 is SASEGT. The CDR3 is 15 residues long. The DNA of the CDR3 is TGTGCCAGCAGTGAAGCGGGGGGGGGTAGTACTGAAGCTTTCTTT. Amino acid sequence: CASSEAGGGSTEAFF.

This sequence joins TRBV5-4 and TRBJ2-1, with D maybe TRBD2 (5 bases). V was pared by 4 bases and J by 9 bases, with 8 bases between. This CDR3 spans 11 amino acids. Germline V lookup: CDR1 SGHNT, CDR2 YYREEE (reference sequence). CDR3 nucleotide sequence: TGTGCCAGCAGCGGCGGACTTGAGCAGTTCTTC. Its protein is CASSGGLEQFF.